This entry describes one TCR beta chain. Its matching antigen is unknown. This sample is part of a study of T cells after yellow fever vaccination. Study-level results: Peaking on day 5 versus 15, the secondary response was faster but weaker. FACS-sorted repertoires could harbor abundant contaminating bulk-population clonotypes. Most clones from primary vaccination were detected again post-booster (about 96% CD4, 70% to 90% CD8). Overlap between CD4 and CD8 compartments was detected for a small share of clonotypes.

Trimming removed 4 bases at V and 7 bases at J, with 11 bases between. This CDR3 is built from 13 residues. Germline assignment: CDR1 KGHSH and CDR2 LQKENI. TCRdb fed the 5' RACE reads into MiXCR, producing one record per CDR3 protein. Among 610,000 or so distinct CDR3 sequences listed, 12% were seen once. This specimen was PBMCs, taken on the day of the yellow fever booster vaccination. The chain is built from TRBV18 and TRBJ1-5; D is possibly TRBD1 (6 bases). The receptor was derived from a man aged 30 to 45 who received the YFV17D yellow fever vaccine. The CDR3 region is CASSRGAEQPQHF. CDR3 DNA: TGTGCCAGCTCACGGGGGGCAGAGCAGCCCCAGCATTTT.